This is a list of T cell receptor beta chains from one sample in a study of response to subunit inactivated influenza vaccine. TCRdb re-called the RT-PCR reads with MiXCR, one entry per CDR3 protein. The sample yields around 580,000 distinct CDR3 sequences, 12% seen once. Sequenced material: PBMCs from blood, taken on the day of vaccination. Every receptor here comes from a man between 50 and 59 years old who received an inactivated influenza vaccine. CDR3s include the opening cysteine and the closing phenylalanine or tryptophan. The D gene is left open where the match is weak. Size values are once, few and many counts, or a class for expanded clones, and some rows have none.

D gene: TRBD1; J gene: TRBJ2-7; V gene: TRBV24-1; clone size: many; CDR3 DNA: TGTGCCACCAGTGAAACCGGGACAGGGGGGAACGAGCAGTACTTC; CDR3 protein: CATSETGTGGNEQYF
D gene: TRBD2; J gene: TRBJ2-1; V gene: TRBV12-3/TRBV12-4; clone size: few; CDR3 DNA: TGTGCCAGCAGTTTGGCCCTAGCGGGGTGGGGGTACAATGAGCAGTTCTTC; CDR3 protein: CASSLALAGWGYNEQFF
D gene: TRBD1; J gene: TRBJ1-2; V gene: TRBV12-3/TRBV12-4; clone size: many; CDR3 DNA: TGTGCCAGCAGTCCACAGGGGAGCTATGGCTACACCTTC; CDR3 protein: CASSPQGSYGYTF
D gene: TRBD1; J gene: TRBJ2-6; V gene: TRBV4-3; clone size: .; CDR3 DNA: TGCGCCAGCAGCCAAGATGACAGGGTCCTTCACTCTGGGGCCAACGTCCTGACTTTC; CDR3 protein: CASSQDDRVLHSGANVLTF
D gene: TRBD2; J gene: TRBJ2-7; V gene: TRBV12-3/TRBV12-4; clone size: few; CDR3 DNA: TGTGCCAGCAACCTAGGGCGCGCTAGCGGGAGGGCCGAGCAGTACTTC; CDR3 protein: CASNLGRASGRAEQYF
D gene: .; J gene: TRBJ1-1; V gene: TRBV20-1; clone size: many; CDR3 DNA: TGCAGTGCCCGAGAGGGACATTCGAACACTGAAGCTTTCTTT; CDR3 protein: CSAREGHSNTEAFF
D gene: .; J gene: TRBJ2-3; V gene: TRBV6-2/TRBV6-3; clone size: few; CDR3 DNA: TGTGCCAGCAGTTACGGTGGCCTATGGGGCACAGATACGCAGTATTTT; CDR3 protein: CASSYGGLWGTDTQYF
D gene: .; J gene: TRBJ2-1; V gene: TRBV4-1; clone size: few; CDR3 DNA: TGCGCCAGCAGCCAAGATAGAACGGGAAATGAGCAGTTCTTC; CDR3 protein: CASSQDRTGNEQFF
D gene: TRBD2; J gene: TRBJ2-3; V gene: TRBV29-1; clone size: .; CDR3 DNA: TGCAGCCTCAGCGGAGGGAGGGTTGGCACAGATACGCAGTATTTT; CDR3 protein: CSLSGGRVGTDTQYF
D gene: .; J gene: TRBJ2-7; V gene: TRBV20-1; clone size: few; CDR3 DNA: TGCAGTGCAGTAGGGGGAAGGGCCTACGAGCAGTACTTC; CDR3 protein: CSAVGGRAYEQYF
D gene: .; J gene: TRBJ2-2; V gene: TRBV12-3/TRBV12-4; clone size: many; CDR3 DNA: TGTGCCAGCAGCTTAGGAGGGCTCGACACCGGGGAGCTGTTTTTT; CDR3 protein: CASSLGGLDTGELFF
D gene: .; J gene: TRBJ2-3; V gene: TRBV2; clone size: .; CDR3 DNA: TGTGCCAGCAGGAAGGGGGGGCCCACAGATACGCAGTATTTT; CDR3 protein: CASRKGGPTDTQYF
D gene: .; J gene: TRBJ1-3; V gene: TRBV7-9; clone size: many; CDR3 DNA: TGTGCCAGCAGCCTGACAGGATCTGGAAACACCATATATTTT; CDR3 protein: CASSLTGSGNTIYF
D gene: TRBD2; J gene: TRBJ2-1; V gene: TRBV4-2; clone size: .; CDR3 DNA: TGTGCCAGCAGCCAATTGAGCGGGGACTCCTACAATGAGCAGTTCTTC; CDR3 protein: CASSQLSGDSYNEQFF
D gene: TRBD1; J gene: TRBJ1-5; V gene: TRBV6-1; clone size: .; CDR3 DNA: TGTGCCAGCAGCCCTACCCGACAGGGGACAAGCAATCAGCCCCAGCATTTT; CDR3 protein: CASSPTRQGTSNQPQHF
D gene: .; J gene: TRBJ2-1; V gene: TRBV24-1; clone size: .; CDR3 DNA: TGTGCCACCAGTGATTTCTGGGGTGAGCAGTTCTTC; CDR3 protein: CATSDFWGEQFF
D gene: .; J gene: TRBJ1-1; V gene: TRBV12-5; clone size: .; CDR3 DNA: TGTGCTACGGACACGATCATGAACACTGAAGCTTTCTTT; CDR3 protein: CATDTIMNTEAFF
D gene: TRBD1; J gene: TRBJ2-7; V gene: TRBV5-1; clone size: few; CDR3 DNA: TGCGCCAGCAGCTTTTCGGACAGGGGGAGCTCCTACGAGCAGTACTTC; CDR3 protein: CASSFSDRGSSYEQYF
D gene: TRBD1; J gene: TRBJ1-6; V gene: TRBV6-5; clone size: few; CDR3 DNA: TGTGCCAGCAGTTACCTGGTGCGGACAGGATCTTCACCCCTCCACTTT; CDR3 protein: CASSYLVRTGSSPLHF
D gene: TRBD2; J gene: TRBJ2-1; V gene: TRBV2; clone size: .; CDR3 DNA: TGTGCCAGCACCCTGACTAGCGGGGCCAACAATGAGCAGTTCTTC; CDR3 protein: CASTLTSGANNEQFF
D gene: .; J gene: TRBJ2-1; V gene: TRBV18; clone size: .; CDR3 DNA: TGTGCCAGCTCACCAAGGTCGGGGGGCGTAGAGCAGTTCTTC; CDR3 protein: CASSPRSGGVEQFF
D gene: .; J gene: TRBJ1-1; V gene: TRBV29-1; clone size: .; CDR3 DNA: TGCAGCGTTGATGTGGAGTGGGGGCGCGGGGCTTTCTTT; CDR3 protein: CSVDVEWGRGAFF
D gene: .; J gene: TRBJ1-2; V gene: TRBV30; clone size: once; CDR3 DNA: TGTGCCTGGAGTGCCCGGTCAGGGGCGCGGGGCTATGGCTACACCTTC; CDR3 protein: CAWSARSGARGYGYTF
D gene: .; J gene: TRBJ2-3; V gene: TRBV12-3/TRBV12-4; clone size: many; CDR3 DNA: TGTGCCAGCAGATCAAGGAATTTAGATACGCAGTATTTT; CDR3 protein: CASRSRNLDTQYF
D gene: .; J gene: TRBJ2-4; V gene: TRBV3-1; clone size: .; CDR3 DNA: TGTGCCAGCAGCCAAGAAGATCTAGACAGCAACATTCAGTACTTC; CDR3 protein: CASSQEDLDSNIQYF
D gene: .; J gene: TRBJ2-3; V gene: TRBV7-2; clone size: few; CDR3 DNA: TGTGCCAGCAGCCCCCCTCCTGTAGCAGATACGCAGTATTTT; CDR3 protein: CASSPPPVADTQYF
D gene: .; J gene: TRBJ1-1; V gene: TRBV6-2/TRBV6-3; clone size: .; CDR3 DNA: TGTGCCAGCAGTGCCCGGGGGAGCATGAACACTGAAGCTTTCTTT; CDR3 protein: CASSARGSMNTEAFF
D gene: .; J gene: TRBJ2-2; V gene: TRBV29-1; clone size: many; CDR3 DNA: TGCAGCGTTGAAAAAGGGTCGTTGCTGTTTTTT; CDR3 protein: CSVEKGSLLFF
D gene: .; J gene: TRBJ2-5; V gene: TRBV5-6; clone size: .; CDR3 DNA: TGTGCCAGCGGAACGGGGGAGACCCAGTACTTC; CDR3 protein: CASGTGETQYF
D gene: TRBD1; J gene: TRBJ1-5; V gene: TRBV28; clone size: many; CDR3 DNA: TGTGCCAGCAGAACGGACAGGGTGGTTCAGCCCCAGCATTTT; CDR3 protein: CASRTDRVVQPQHF
D gene: .; J gene: TRBJ2-7; V gene: TRBV20-1; clone size: .; CDR3 DNA: TGCAGTGCAGCACCTATGAGGGGCTACGAGCAGTACTTC; CDR3 protein: CSAAPMRGYEQYF
D gene: .; J gene: TRBJ2-7; V gene: TRBV4-2; clone size: few; CDR3 DNA: TGTGCCAGCAGCCCTTCCTTCGATAGCTACGAGCAGTACTTC; CDR3 protein: CASSPSFDSYEQYF
D gene: TRBD1; J gene: TRBJ1-6; V gene: TRBV28; clone size: few; CDR3 DNA: TGTGCCAGCAGACCTATGGACAGGTTTGATTCACCCCTCCACTTT; CDR3 protein: CASRPMDRFDSPLHF
D gene: .; J gene: TRBJ2-1; V gene: TRBV7-9; clone size: .; CDR3 DNA: TGTGCCAGCAGTTTTACGGGATGGAGTGAGCAGTTCTTC; CDR3 protein: CASSFTGWSEQFF
D gene: .; J gene: TRBJ2-1; V gene: TRBV11-2; clone size: .; CDR3 DNA: TGTGCCAGCAGCTCGGGGTTGGGACCGCTGGCTCAGAATGAGCAGTTCTTC; CDR3 protein: CASSSGLGPLAQNEQFF
D gene: .; J gene: TRBJ2-1; V gene: TRBV7-9; clone size: few; CDR3 DNA: TGTGCCAGCAGCTTAGGTAGGCCGACTGAGCAGTTCTTC; CDR3 protein: CASSLGRPTEQFF
D gene: .; J gene: TRBJ2-1; V gene: TRBV6-2/TRBV6-3; clone size: few; CDR3 DNA: TGTGCCAGCAGTCAGGGGGGCAGCCTCAATGAGCAGTTCTTC; CDR3 protein: CASSQGGSLNEQFF
D gene: .; J gene: TRBJ1-3; V gene: TRBV12-3/TRBV12-4; clone size: .; CDR3 DNA: TGTGCCAGCAGTCGCCTCACTGCCAGTTCTGGAAACACCATATATTTT; CDR3 protein: CASSRLTASSGNTIYF
D gene: TRBD2; J gene: TRBJ2-1; V gene: TRBV7-2; clone size: .; CDR3 DNA: TGTGCCAGCAGCTGGGGGGGGGAGCAGTTCTTC; CDR3 protein: CASSWGGEQFF
D gene: .; J gene: TRBJ2-5; V gene: TRBV7-2; clone size: .; CDR3 DNA: TGTGCCAGCAGCTACGACAGGTTACAAGAGACCCAGTACTTC; CDR3 protein: CASSYDRLQETQYF
D gene: .; J gene: TRBJ2-7; V gene: TRBV27; clone size: .; CDR3 DNA: TGTGCCAGCAGTTTAATTCGGGACGGGGTTCTCCCGTTCTCCTACGAGCAGTACTTC; CDR3 protein: CASSLIRDGVLPFSYEQYF
D gene: TRBD1; J gene: TRBJ1-1; V gene: TRBV6-2/TRBV6-3; clone size: few; CDR3 DNA: TGTGCCAGCACCTTACAGGGGGCGCGAACTGAAGCTTTCTTT; CDR3 protein: CASTLQGARTEAFF